A single T cell receptor beta chain is shown here with its context. The data originate from a study of blood T cell repertoires in COVID-19. Study in general: COVID-19 samples, acute and convalescent, were from the United States, Italy and Spain. T cells, B-cell-depleted T cells, or PBMCs provided the cDNA or gDNA that served as material.

The ends were cut back, 6 bases at V and 0 bases at J, with 12 bases in the middle. Germline CDR1 MDHEN, CDR2 SYDVKM. The CDR3 runs to 15 residues. In the source study's methods: Amplification from reference gene primers served as the basis for estimated nucleated cell counts. Using immunoSEQ multiplex PCR, the repertoire was profiled, and TCRdb retains in-frame clones only, with some absent. The V and J calls and the clone size are those of that table, but D and trimming were determined from the DNA. Seen here are fewer than 95,000 clones, 60% to 80% observed once, and the top ten hold under 15%. The receptor comes from a woman aged 80 or over with acute or convalescent COVID-19. The source material was peripheral blood. The genes are TRBV28 and TRBJ1-3, with D perhaps matching TRBD1 (6 bases). Here the CDR3 reads CASSLRGLSGNTIYF. In nucleotides, the CDR3 is TGTGCCAGCAGCCTCAGGGGCCTCTCTGGAAACACCATATATTTT.